This T cell receptor beta chain was recovered during a study of T cells after yellow fever vaccination. At the level of the study: The fractions with low cell numbers were processed using SMART-Seq v4 Ultra Low Input.

Broader study findings: The booster response re-showed most primary clones: about 96% CD4, more than 70% CD8. Abundant clonotypes (contaminants from the bulk population) could be present in FACS-sorted repertoires.

TCRdb fed the 5' RACE reads into MiXCR, producing one record per CDR3 protein. This sample carries some 390,000 distinct CDR3 sequences, about 17% of them seen once, and the ten largest clones take 18%. This clonotype was picked up a small number of times. Its antigen is unidentified. The CDR3 spans 17 residues. The V gene's germline CDR1 is SGHKS and CDR2 YYEKEE (reference sequence). V trimming: 5 bases; J trimming: 1 base; junction bases outside the gene matches: 12. The sequence came from a young man who received the YFV17D yellow fever vaccine. Sequences were derived from PBMCs, sampled before the yellow fever booster vaccination. The chain is built from TRBV5-5 and TRBJ1-3, with TRBD1 matching 7 bases. CDR3 nucleotides: TGTGCCAGCAGGGAGGAAGCAGGGGGATTGTCTGGAAACACCATATATTTT. It codes for CASREEAGGLSGNTIYF.